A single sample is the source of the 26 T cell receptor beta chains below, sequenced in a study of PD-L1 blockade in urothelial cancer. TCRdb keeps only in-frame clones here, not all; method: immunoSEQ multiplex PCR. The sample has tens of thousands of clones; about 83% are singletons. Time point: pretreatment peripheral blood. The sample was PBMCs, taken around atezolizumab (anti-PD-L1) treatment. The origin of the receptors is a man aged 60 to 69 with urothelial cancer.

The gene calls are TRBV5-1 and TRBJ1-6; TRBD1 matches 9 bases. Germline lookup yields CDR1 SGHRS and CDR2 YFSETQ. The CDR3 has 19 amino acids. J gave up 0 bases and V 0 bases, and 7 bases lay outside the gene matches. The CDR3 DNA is TGCGCCAGCAGCTTGGGAGGACAGGGGCCGAGCTCCTATAATTCACCCCTCCACTTT. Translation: CASSLGGQGPSSYNSPLHF.

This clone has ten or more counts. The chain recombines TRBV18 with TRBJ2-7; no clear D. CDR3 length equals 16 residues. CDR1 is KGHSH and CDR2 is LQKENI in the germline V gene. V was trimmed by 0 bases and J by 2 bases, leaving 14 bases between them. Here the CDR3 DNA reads TGTGCCAGCTCACCACCGGGCTGGGCCGGTACCTACGAGCAGTACTTC. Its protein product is CASSPPGWAGTYEQYF.

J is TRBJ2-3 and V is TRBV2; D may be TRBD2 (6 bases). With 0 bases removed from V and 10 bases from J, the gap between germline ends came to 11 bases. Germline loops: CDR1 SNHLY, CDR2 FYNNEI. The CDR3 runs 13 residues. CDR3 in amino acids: CASSEALERAQYF. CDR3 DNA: TGTGCCAGCAGTGAAGCGCTAGAGCGGGCGCAGTATTTT.

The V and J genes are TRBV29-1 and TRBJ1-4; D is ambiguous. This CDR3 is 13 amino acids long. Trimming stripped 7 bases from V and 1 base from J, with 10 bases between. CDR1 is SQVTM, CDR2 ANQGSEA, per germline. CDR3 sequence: CSGSPGTNEKLFF. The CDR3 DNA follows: TGCAGCGGAAGCCCGGGAACTAATGAAAAACTGTTTTTT.

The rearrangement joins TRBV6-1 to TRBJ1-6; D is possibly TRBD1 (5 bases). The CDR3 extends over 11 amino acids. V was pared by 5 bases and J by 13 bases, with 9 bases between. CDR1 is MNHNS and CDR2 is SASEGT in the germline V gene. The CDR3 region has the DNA TGTGCCAGCAGTTGGGACTGGCCCCTCCACTTT. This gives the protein CASSWDWPLHF.

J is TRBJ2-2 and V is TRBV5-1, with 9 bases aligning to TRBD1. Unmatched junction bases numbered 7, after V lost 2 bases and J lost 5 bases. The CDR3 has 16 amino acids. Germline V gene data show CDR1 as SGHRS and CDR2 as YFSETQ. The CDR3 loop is CASSFDRGMETGELFF. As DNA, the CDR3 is TGCGCCAGCAGCTTCGACAGGGGGATGGAGACCGGGGAGCTGTTTTTT. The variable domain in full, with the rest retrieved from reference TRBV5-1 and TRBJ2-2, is KAGVTQTPRYLIKTRGQQVTLSCSPISGHRSVSWYQQTPGQGLQFLFEYFSETQRNKGNFPGRFSGRQFSNSRSEMNVSTLELGDSALYLCASSFDRGMETGELFFGEGSRLTVL.

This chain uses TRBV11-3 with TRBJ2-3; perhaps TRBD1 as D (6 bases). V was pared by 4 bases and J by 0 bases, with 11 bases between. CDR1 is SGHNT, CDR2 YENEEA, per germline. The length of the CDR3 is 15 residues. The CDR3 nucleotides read TGTGCCAGCAGCTCGGACAGCTCTAGCACAGATACGCAGTATTTT. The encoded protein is CASSSDSSSTDTQYF. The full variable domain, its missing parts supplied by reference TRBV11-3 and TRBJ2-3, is EAGVVQSPRYKIIEKKQPVAFWCNPISGHNTLYWYLQNLGQGPELLIRYENEEAVDDSQLPKDRFSAERLKGVDSTLKIQPAELGDSAVYLCASSSDSSSTDTQYFGPGTRLTVL.

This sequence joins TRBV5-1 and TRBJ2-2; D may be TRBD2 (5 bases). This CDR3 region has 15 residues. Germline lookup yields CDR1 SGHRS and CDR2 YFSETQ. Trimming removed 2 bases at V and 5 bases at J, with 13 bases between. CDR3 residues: CASSFRTSGTGELFF. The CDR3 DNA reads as TGCGCCAGCAGCTTCCGAACTAGTGGTACCGGGGAGCTGTTTTTT. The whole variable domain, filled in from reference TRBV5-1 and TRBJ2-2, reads KAGVTQTPRYLIKTRGQQVTLSCSPISGHRSVSWYQQTPGQGLQFLFEYFSETQRNKGNFPGRFSGRQFSNSRSEMNVSTLELGDSALYLCASSFRTSGTGELFFGEGSRLTVL.

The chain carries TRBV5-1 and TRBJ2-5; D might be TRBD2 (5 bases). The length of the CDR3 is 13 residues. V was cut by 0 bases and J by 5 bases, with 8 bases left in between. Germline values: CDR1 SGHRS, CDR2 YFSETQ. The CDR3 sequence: CASSLGSDETQYF. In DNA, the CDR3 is TGCGCCAGCAGCTTGGGTAGCGACGAGACCCAGTACTTC.

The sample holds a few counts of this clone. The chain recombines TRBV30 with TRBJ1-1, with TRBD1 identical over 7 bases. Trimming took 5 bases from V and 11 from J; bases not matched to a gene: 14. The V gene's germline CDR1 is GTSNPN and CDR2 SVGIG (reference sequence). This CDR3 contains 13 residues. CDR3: CAWAKWDRPVAFF. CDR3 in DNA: TGTGCCTGGGCCAAATGGGACAGACCGGTGGCTTTCTTT.

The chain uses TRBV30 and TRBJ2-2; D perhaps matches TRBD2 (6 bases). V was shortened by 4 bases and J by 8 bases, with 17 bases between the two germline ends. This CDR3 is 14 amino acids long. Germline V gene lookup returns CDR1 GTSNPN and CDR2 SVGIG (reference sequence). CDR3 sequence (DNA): TGTGCCTGGAAACAACTAGCCACATCTGGGGAGCTGTTTTTT. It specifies CAWKQLATSGELFF.

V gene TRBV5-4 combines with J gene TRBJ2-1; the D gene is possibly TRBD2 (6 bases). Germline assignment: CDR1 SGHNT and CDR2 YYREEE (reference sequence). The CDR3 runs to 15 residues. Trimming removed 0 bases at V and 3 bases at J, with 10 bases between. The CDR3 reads CASSLDPGLYNEQFF. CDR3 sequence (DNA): TGTGCCAGCAGCTTGGACCCGGGACTCTACAATGAGCAGTTCTTC.

This CDR3 reads CASSLTGPTTYEQYF. CDR3 nucleotides: TGTGCCAGCAGCTTAACGGGTCCTACTACCTACGAGCAGTACTTC. The chain employs TRBV11-3 and TRBJ2-7; no reliable D call. The CDR3 spans 15 residues. The germline V gene encodes CDR1 SGHNT and CDR2 YENEEA. Deletions cut 2 bases from V and 2 bases from J, with 13 bases between.

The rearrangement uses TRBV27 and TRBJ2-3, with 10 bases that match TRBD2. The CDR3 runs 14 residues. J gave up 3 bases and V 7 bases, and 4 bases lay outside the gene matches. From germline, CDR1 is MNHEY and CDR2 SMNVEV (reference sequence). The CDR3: CASMVAGGTDTQYF. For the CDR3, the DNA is TGTGCCAGCATGGTAGCGGGAGGAACAGATACGCAGTATTTT.

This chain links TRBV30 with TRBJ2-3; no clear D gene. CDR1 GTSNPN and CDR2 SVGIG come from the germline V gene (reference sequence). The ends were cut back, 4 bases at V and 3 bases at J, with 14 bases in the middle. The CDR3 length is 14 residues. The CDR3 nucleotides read TGTGCCTGGAAGGTACAGCTGAATACAGATACGCAGTATTTT. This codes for CAWKVQLNTDTQYF.

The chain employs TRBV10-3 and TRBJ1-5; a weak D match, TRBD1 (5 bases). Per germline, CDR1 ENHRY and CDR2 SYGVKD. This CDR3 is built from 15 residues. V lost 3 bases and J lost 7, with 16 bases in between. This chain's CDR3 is CAISEGVGDGQPQHF. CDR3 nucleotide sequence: TGTGCCATCAGTGAAGGGGTCGGCGACGGGCAGCCCCAGCATTTT.

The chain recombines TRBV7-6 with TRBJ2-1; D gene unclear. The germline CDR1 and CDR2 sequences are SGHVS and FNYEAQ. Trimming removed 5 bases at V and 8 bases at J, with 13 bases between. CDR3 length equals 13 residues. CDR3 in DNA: TGTGCCAGCAGCCCGAACCGTTCGGATGAGCAGTTCTTC. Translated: CASSPNRSDEQFF.

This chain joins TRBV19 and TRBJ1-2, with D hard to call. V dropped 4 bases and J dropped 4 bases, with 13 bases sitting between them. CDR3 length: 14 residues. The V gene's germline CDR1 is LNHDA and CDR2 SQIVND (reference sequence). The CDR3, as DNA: TGTGCCAGTAGTAAGGATCAGGCAAGCTATGGCTACACCTTC. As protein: CASSKDQASYGYTF.

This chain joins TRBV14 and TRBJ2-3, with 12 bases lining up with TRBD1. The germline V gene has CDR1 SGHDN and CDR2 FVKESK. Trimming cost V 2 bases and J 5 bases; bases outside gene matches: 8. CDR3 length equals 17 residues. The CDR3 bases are TGTGCCAGCAGCCAATACGTCGGGACAGGGGGCATAGATACGCAGTATTTT. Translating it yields CASSQYVGTGGIDTQYF.

The CDR3 region is CASSRLAGEITGELFF. CDR3 in DNA: TGTGCCAGCTCCCGACTAGCGGGAGAAATCACCGGGGAGCTGTTTTTT. The chain uses TRBV18 and TRBJ2-2; 12 positions agree with TRBD2. This CDR3 spans 16 amino acids. The V and J ends lost 6 bases and 4 bases, in that order; junction bases with no gene match: 6. The germline V gene has CDR1 KGHSH and CDR2 LQKENI.

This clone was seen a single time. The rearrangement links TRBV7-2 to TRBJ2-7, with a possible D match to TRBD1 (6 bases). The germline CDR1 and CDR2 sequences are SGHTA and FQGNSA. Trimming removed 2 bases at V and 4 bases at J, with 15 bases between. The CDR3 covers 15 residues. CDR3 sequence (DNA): TGTGCCAGCAGCTTAATGGGCCAGGGGTGGTACGAGCAGTACTTC. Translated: CASSLMGQGWYEQYF.

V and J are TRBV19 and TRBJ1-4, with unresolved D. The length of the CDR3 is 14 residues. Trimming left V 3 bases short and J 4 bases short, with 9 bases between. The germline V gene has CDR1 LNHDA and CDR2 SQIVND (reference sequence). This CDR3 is CASSIRHDNEKLFF. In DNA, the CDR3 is TGTGCCAGTAGTATTAGACACGATAATGAAAAACTGTTTTTT.

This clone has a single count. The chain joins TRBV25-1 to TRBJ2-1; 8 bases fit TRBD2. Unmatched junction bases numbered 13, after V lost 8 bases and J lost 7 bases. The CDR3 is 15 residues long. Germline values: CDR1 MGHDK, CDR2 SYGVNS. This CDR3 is CASSGTSRGWNEQFF. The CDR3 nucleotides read TGTGCCAGCTCCGGGACTAGTCGGGGTTGGAATGAGCAGTTCTTC.

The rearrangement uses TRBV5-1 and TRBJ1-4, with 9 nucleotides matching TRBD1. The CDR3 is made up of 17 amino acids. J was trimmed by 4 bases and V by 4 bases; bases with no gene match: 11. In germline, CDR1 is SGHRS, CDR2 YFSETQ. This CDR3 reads CASSLGQGPLGNEKLFF. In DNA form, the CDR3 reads TGCGCCAGCAGCCTGGGACAGGGACCCCTTGGTAATGAAAAACTGTTTTTT.

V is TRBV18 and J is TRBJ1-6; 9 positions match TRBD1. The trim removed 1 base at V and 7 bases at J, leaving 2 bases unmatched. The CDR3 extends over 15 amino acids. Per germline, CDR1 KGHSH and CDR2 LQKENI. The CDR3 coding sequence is TGTGCCAGCTCACCACTCGGGACAGGGAATTCACCCCTCCACTTT. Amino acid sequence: CASSPLGTGNSPLHF.

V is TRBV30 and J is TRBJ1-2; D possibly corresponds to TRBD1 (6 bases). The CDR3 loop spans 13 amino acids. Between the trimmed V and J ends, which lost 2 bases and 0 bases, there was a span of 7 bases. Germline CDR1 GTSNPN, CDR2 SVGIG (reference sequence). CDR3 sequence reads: CAWSTGPNYGYTF. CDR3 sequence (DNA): TGTGCCTGGAGTACAGGGCCTAACTATGGCTACACCTTC.